This TCR beta chain was identified in a study of human T cells and chemical hapten exposure. Study information: Patch tests applied 0.01% DPC to the upper back and were scored after 6 days.

Time point: pre-sensitization, week 0. Treatment indicated: therapeutic diphenylcyclopropenone sensitization with weekly scalp DPC. For the library, individual cDNA molecules each received unique molecular identifiers. MiXCR, applied by TCRdb to the RACE reads, yields one record per CDR3 protein. The table records 300,000 to 450,000 distinct CDR3 sequences, roughly 5% of them present only once. This clonotype was seen ten or more times. The germline CDR1 and CDR2 sequences are DFQATT and SNEGSKA (reference sequence). Trimming took off 1 base at V and 4 bases at J, with 14 bases between the two ends. There are 14 residues in the CDR3.

The chain uses TRBV20-1 and TRBJ2-7; a possible D gene is TRBD1 (6 bases). The material was whole blood, obtained in connection with sensitization to the hapten diphenylcyclopropenone (DPC). This clonotype originated in a woman aged 45 to 65 with alopecia areata. Some clones in this sample may be carry-over from other donors' samples. CDR3 nucleotides: TGCAGTGCTAGAGTATTGGTTCAGGGGTACGAGCAGTACTTC. Protein: CSARVLVQGYEQYF.